What follows is one T cell receptor beta chain and its context. This sample stems from a study of regulatory T cells in long-lasting Graves disease. Germline loops: CDR1 SGHVS, CDR2 FNYEAQ. J was trimmed by 5 bases and V by 5 bases; bases with no gene match: 8. This CDR3 has 17 amino acids. Investigators prepared the TCR beta libraries by applying iRepertoire HTBI primers and Arm-PCR of CDR3 regions. A single record per CDR3 protein comes from TCRdb applying MiXCR to the multiplex PCR reads. The data show hundreds of thousands of distinct CDR3 sequences, less than 25% seen once. Noted time point: persistent/refractory GD, antithyroid drugs over 5 years with positive TRAb. There was RNA extracted from PBMCs, and the TCR library was made from it.

The clonotype was recovered from a female donor with Graves disease. The sequenced sample was peripheral blood mononuclear cells (PBMCs), obtained when the disease was refractory, from a patient treated with antithyroid drugs. This rearrangement joins TRBV7-6 to TRBJ2-5, with 16 bases lining up with TRBD2. As DNA, the CDR3 is TGTGCCAGCAGCCCCGGGACTAGCGGGAGGGGTAGGGAGACCCAGTACTTC. Translation gives CASSPGTSGRGRETQYF.